A selection of T cell receptor beta chains follows, all from one sample in a study of CD8 T cells in ankylosing spondylitis. TCRdb called the 5' RACE reads again in MiXCR, with one record for every CDR3 protein. The repertoire holds approximately 550,000 distinct CDR3 sequences, with approximately 11% as singletons. The sequencing input was blood, either unsorted or a sorted T cell fraction (not recorded which). These receptors were collected from a male donor with ankylosing spondylitis. Both conserved end residues are part of each CDR3. A D gene is named only where the DNA matches it firmly. Clone size appears in some rows only: once, few, many, or a class for an expanded clone.

J gene: TRBJ2-3; D gene: -; clone size: -; V gene: TRBV15; CDR3 DNA: TGTGCCACCAGCAGAGATCACGGGGCAGATACGCAGTATTTT; CDR3 protein: CATSRDHGADTQYF
J gene: TRBJ2-3; D gene: -; clone size: few; V gene: TRBV28; CDR3 DNA: TGTGCCAGCAGTTTATCCCGTCACTACACAGATACGCAGTATTTT; CDR3 protein: CASSLSRHYTDTQYF
J gene: TRBJ1-4; D gene: -; clone size: many; V gene: TRBV7-8; CDR3 DNA: TGTGCCAGCAGCAAAGGGTTCGAGGGGACTAATGAAAAACTGTTTTTT; CDR3 protein: CASSKGFEGTNEKLFF
J gene: TRBJ2-5; D gene: TRBD2; clone size: -; V gene: TRBV4-1; CDR3 DNA: TGCGCCAGCAGCCAAGATACTAGCGGGTACCAAGAGACCCAGTACTTC; CDR3 protein: CASSQDTSGYQETQYF
J gene: TRBJ2-2; D gene: -; clone size: -; V gene: TRBV10-3; CDR3 DNA: TGTGCCATCACCCCAAGGAGGGGATCGGGCACCGGGGAGCTGTTTTTT; CDR3 protein: CAITPRRGSGTGELFF
J gene: TRBJ1-2; D gene: -; clone size: -; V gene: TRBV7-8; CDR3 DNA: TGTGCCAGCAGCCCGAGTGCACCAACCTATGGCTACACCTTC; CDR3 protein: CASSPSAPTYGYTF
J gene: TRBJ2-1; D gene: TRBD2; clone size: many; V gene: TRBV7-2; CDR3 DNA: TGTGCCAGCAGCCGGAAAGGACTAGCGGGAGGCAATGAGCAGTTCTTC; CDR3 protein: CASSRKGLAGGNEQFF
J gene: TRBJ1-3; D gene: -; clone size: -; V gene: TRBV19; CDR3 DNA: TGTGCCAGTAGCCGAGGGAACGGCGGAAACACCATATATTTT; CDR3 protein: CASSRGNGGNTIYF
J gene: TRBJ1-2; D gene: TRBD1; clone size: few; V gene: TRBV15; CDR3 DNA: TGTGCCACCAGCAGAGCCGACAGGGGCTCGAACTATGGCTACACCTTC; CDR3 protein: CATSRADRGSNYGYTF
J gene: TRBJ2-1; D gene: -; clone size: -; V gene: TRBV11-2; CDR3 DNA: TGTGCCAGCAGCTTAGATTCTAGATTAGAGCTCTACAATGAGCAGTTCTTC; CDR3 protein: CASSLDSRLELYNEQFF
J gene: TRBJ2-1; D gene: TRBD2; clone size: -; V gene: TRBV20-1; CDR3 DNA: TGCAGTGCTAGAGGGACTAGCGGGGATAACAATGAGCAGTTCTTC; CDR3 protein: CSARGTSGDNNEQFF
J gene: TRBJ2-5; D gene: TRBD2; clone size: few; V gene: TRBV5-1; CDR3 DNA: TGCGCCAGCAGCGCGGCAGGGGGACTAGCGGTGATGCGGTACTTC; CDR3 protein: CASSAAGGLAVMRYF
J gene: TRBJ1-5; D gene: -; clone size: few; V gene: TRBV20-1; CDR3 DNA: TGCAGTGCTAGTACCCCCCCCACAGGAGGTCCTCCTGGACGTCAGCCCCAGCATTTT; CDR3 protein: CSASTPPTGGPPGRQPQHF
J gene: TRBJ2-1; D gene: -; clone size: -; V gene: TRBV13; CDR3 DNA: TGTGCCAGCAGCGTGCGGCGGACCGTCAATGAGCAGTTCTTC; CDR3 protein: CASSVRRTVNEQFF
J gene: TRBJ2-5; D gene: TRBD1; clone size: -; V gene: TRBV7-9; CDR3 DNA: TGTGCCAGCAGCCCCACCGGCGGACAGGGCAGAGAGACCCAGTACTTC; CDR3 protein: CASSPTGGQGRETQYF
J gene: TRBJ1-2; D gene: -; clone size: -; V gene: TRBV12-3/TRBV12-4; CDR3 DNA: TGTGCCAGCAGCCCCCGGTCGGGGGGCTACACCTTC; CDR3 protein: CASSPRSGGYTF
J gene: TRBJ1-1; D gene: -; clone size: few; V gene: TRBV2; CDR3 DNA: TGTGCCAGCAGTGAAGCGGGGGGGGCCGCTGAAGCTTTCTTT; CDR3 protein: CASSEAGGAAEAFF
J gene: TRBJ1-5; D gene: -; clone size: -; V gene: TRBV19; CDR3 DNA: TGTGCCAGTAGTATCCAGGGGAATCATCAGCCCCAGCATTTT; CDR3 protein: CASSIQGNHQPQHF
J gene: TRBJ1-2; D gene: TRBD1; clone size: -; V gene: TRBV27; CDR3 DNA: TGTGCCAGCAGTTTCCTACAGGGGGCGGCCAATGGCTACACCTTC; CDR3 protein: CASSFLQGAANGYTF
J gene: TRBJ1-2; D gene: -; clone size: -; V gene: TRBV3-1; CDR3 DNA: TGTGCCAGCAGCCAAGTTATCGACTATGGCTACACCTTC; CDR3 protein: CASSQVIDYGYTF